The 18 T cell receptor beta chains presented below share a single source sample, sequenced in a study of cytomegalovirus exposure and HLA in healthy donors. The PCR made use of 60 Vbeta and 13 Jbeta primers. Assay: immunoSEQ multiplex PCR; the TCRdb copy retains only in-frame clones and omits some. The top ten clones hold 3% to 4% of a sample with about 130,000 clones, 80% of them seen once. Sequences were obtained from PBMCs. Every receptor here comes from a middle-aged woman in good health and CMV-seronegative.

The chain couples TRBV7-2 to TRBJ1-2, with D hard to call. Germline CDR1 SGHTA, CDR2 FQGNSA. The germline V and J ends were trimmed by 2 bases and 10 bases, with 14 bases remaining between them. The CDR3 has 13 amino acids. DNA for the CDR3: TGTGCCAGCAGCTTATCACATGGGGAGACCTACACCTTC. Its protein product is CASSLSHGETYTF. Full variable domain (outside the CDR3, taken from reference TRBV7-2 and TRBJ1-2): GAGVSQSPSNKVTEKGKDVELRCDPISGHTALYWYRQSLGQGLEFLIYFQGNSAPDKSGLPSDRFSAERTGGSVSTLTIQRTQQEDSAVYLCASSLSHGETYTFGSGTRLTVV.

The chain uses TRBV18 and TRBJ2-5; 8 bases map to TRBD2. Germline values: CDR1 KGHSH, CDR2 LQKENI. There are 15 residues in the CDR3. V gave up 1 base and J gave up 5 bases; unmatched junction bases: 6. For the CDR3, the DNA is TGTGCCAGCTCACCACAGCGGGGGCCCCAGGAGACCCAGTACTTC. Translation gives CASSPQRGPQETQYF.

The rearrangement joins TRBV2 to TRBJ2-3, with TRBD2 identical over 12 bases. J lost 2 bases, V lost 7 bases, and 7 bases had no gene match. Germline assignment: CDR1 SNHLY and CDR2 FYNNEI. The CDR3 is 16 residues long. The CDR3 here is CASTGLAGRFTDTQYF. The CDR3 DNA reads as TGTGCCAGCACCGGACTAGCGGGACGTTTCACAGATACGCAGTATTTT.

The rearrangement links TRBV29-1 to TRBJ2-1; maybe TRBD2 (5 bases). The CDR3 contains 16 residues. Germline V gene lookup returns CDR1 SQVTM and CDR2 ANQGSEA. V shed 1 base and J shed 2 bases, with 15 bases lying between them. This CDR3 reads CSVEGFRDPPYNEQFF. CDR3 nucleotide sequence: TGCAGCGTTGAAGGTTTTCGGGATCCCCCCTACAATGAGCAGTTCTTC.

The chain recombines TRBV5-1 with TRBJ2-2; perhaps TRBD2 as D (5 bases). This CDR3 has 15 residues. Germline V CDR1 and CDR2: SGHRS, YFSETQ. V was pared by 2 bases and J by 2 bases, with 10 bases between. Here the CDR3 reads CASSLAASNTGELFF. CDR3 DNA sequence: TGCGCCAGCAGCTTAGCGGCTTCAAACACCGGGGAGCTGTTTTTT.

The J gene is TRBJ1-5, the V gene TRBV19; 7 bases match TRBD1. V lost 5 bases, J lost 3 bases, and 10 bases stayed unmatched. This CDR3 is built from 16 residues. Looked up from germline, CDR1 is LNHDA and CDR2 is SQIVND (reference sequence). The CDR3 DNA reads as TGTGCCAGTAGTCCAGGGACAGCGTTTGACAATCAGCCCCAGCATTTT. It is translated as CASSPGTAFDNQPQHF.

The CDR3 sequence: CASSGQGNSPLHF. The CDR3 DNA reads TGTGCCAGCAGCGGACAGGGGAATTCACCCCTCCACTTT. V and J are TRBV6-6 and TRBJ1-6; 9 nucleotides match TRBD1. Germline CDR1 reads MNHNY; CDR2 reads SVGAGI (reference sequence). This CDR3 region has 13 residues. Germline trimming cut 6 bases from V and 7 bases from J; bases unmatched to any gene: 1.

V gene TRBV4-1 combines with J gene TRBJ2-1; 8 nucleotides agree with TRBD2. The CDR3 sequence is 16 residues long. Trimming took 4 bases from V and 5 from J; bases not matched to a gene: 10. CDR1 and CDR2 (germline): MGHRA, YSYEKL. CDR3 DNA: TGCGCCAGCAGCCCCTCCTACGGGGGGGTTGACAATGAGCAGTTCTTC. Protein product: CASSPSYGGVDNEQFF.

The CDR3 DNA reads as TGCAGCGTCTCTAGGACAGGGACCGGGGAGCTGTTTTTT. Translation: CSVSRTGTGELFF. The chain uses TRBV29-1 and TRBJ2-2; 8 bases map to TRBD1. CDR3 length: 13 residues. J gave up 5 bases and V 6 bases, and 5 bases lay outside the gene matches. The germline V gene encodes CDR1 SQVTM and CDR2 ANQGSEA.

This clone was counted a single time. CDR3 nucleotides: TGTGCCATCTCGGGACAGAACTATGGCTACACCTTC. Translated: CAISGQNYGYTF. The chain carries TRBV10-3 and TRBJ1-2; 7 bases align to TRBD1. The V and J ends lost 8 bases and 2 bases, in that order; junction bases with no gene match: 2. The CDR3 is made up of 12 amino acids. Germline V lookup: CDR1 ENHRY, CDR2 SYGVKD.

The gene calls are TRBV5-6 and TRBJ2-7; 10 positions agree with TRBD2. CDR3 length: 15 amino acids. V lost 0 bases, J lost 4 bases, and 4 bases stayed unmatched. Per the germline V gene, CDR1 is SGHDT and CDR2 is YYEEEE. CDR3 protein: CASSLGSGGFYEQYF. The DNA for the CDR3 is TGTGCCAGCAGCTTGGGTAGCGGGGGGTTTTACGAGCAGTACTTC. Filled out from reference TRBV5-6 and TRBJ2-7, the complete variable domain reads DAGVTQSPTHLIKTRGQQVTLRCSPKSGHDTVSWYQQALGQGPQFIFQYYEEEERQRGNFPDRFSGHQFPNYSSELNVNALLLGDSALYLCASSLGSGGFYEQYFGPGTRLTVT.

J is TRBJ1-1 and V is TRBV5-1, with D unclear. The V end lost 1 base, the J end lost 1 base, and 8 bases lay between the germline ends. CDR3 length: 14 amino acids. From germline, CDR1 is SGHRS and CDR2 YFSETQ. CDR3 sequence reads: CASSLKGENTEAFF. The DNA of the CDR3 is TGCGCCAGCAGCTTGAAGGGAGAGAACACTGAAGCTTTCTTT.

The CDR3 spells CASSVGLNSGNTIYF. The CDR3 bases are TGTGCCAGTAGTGTAGGGCTGAACTCTGGAAACACCATATATTTT. The V and J genes are TRBV19 and TRBJ1-3, with unresolved D. The CDR3 contains 15 residues. The germline V gene has CDR1 LNHDA and CDR2 SQIVND (reference sequence). With 5 bases removed from V and 0 bases from J, the gap between germline ends came to 11 bases.

Notes on this clone: Within the sample, other DNA sequences also encode this same CDR3. V is TRBV10-3 and J is TRBJ2-1, with 8 bases lining up with TRBD1. Germline V gene lookup returns CDR1 ENHRY and CDR2 SYGVKD. The V and J ends lost 6 bases and 4 bases, in that order; junction bases with no gene match: 5. This CDR3 spans 14 amino acids. CDR3 amino acids: CAISPGQGYNEQFF. As DNA, the CDR3 is TGTGCCATCAGCCCAGGACAGGGTTACAATGAGCAGTTCTTC.

The chain employs TRBV6-1 and TRBJ1-2; D is unresolved. Trimming removed 7 bases at V and 10 bases at J, with 16 bases between. This CDR3 has 12 residues. The V gene's germline CDR1 is MNHNS and CDR2 SASEGT. This chain's CDR3 is CASTPPGRDYTF. The CDR3 DNA is TGTGCCAGCACCCCCCCGGGGAGGGACTACACCTTC.

The V call is TRBV12-5, the J call TRBJ2-4, with a tentative D call TRBD2 (5 bases). V was cut by 0 bases and J by 3 bases, with 21 bases left in between. This CDR3 region has 19 residues. Looked up from germline, CDR1 is LGHNT and CDR2 is FRNRAP. CDR3 DNA: TGTGCTAGTGGTTTGGTACTGGTCCCCCCGGGGAGAGGCAAAAACATTCAGTACTTC. It codes for CASGLVLVPPGRGKNIQYF.

This rearrangement joins TRBV12-5 to TRBJ1-1, with TRBD1 matching over 10 bases. With V trimmed by 2 bases and J by 5 bases, 5 bases remained unmatched. The V gene's germline CDR1 is LGHNT and CDR2 FRNRAP. This CDR3 is 15 amino acids long. CDR3 protein: CASGLTGTGDTEAFF. The CDR3 region has the DNA TGTGCTAGTGGTTTGACCGGGACAGGGGATACTGAAGCTTTCTTT.

This chain connects TRBV6-5 to TRBJ2-1; D is perhaps TRBD1 (5 bases). Germline V gene sequence: CDR1 MNHEY, CDR2 SVGAGI. V was shortened by 5 bases and J by 12 bases, with 14 bases between the two germline ends. The CDR3 covers 12 residues. The CDR3 region is CASSTGHSWQFF. CDR3 in DNA: TGTGCCAGCAGTACAGGTCATTCCTGGCAGTTCTTC.